The present T cell receptor beta chain was sequenced within a study of blood T cell repertoires in COVID-19. On the study more broadly: PBMCs, B-cell-depleted T cells, or T cells provided the cDNA or gDNA that made up the material.

This CDR3 contains 14 residues. Germline trimming cut 0 bases from V and 7 bases from J; bases unmatched to any gene: 3. The germline V gene encodes CDR1 SGHRS and CDR2 YFSETQ. Clones were read by immunoSEQ multiplex PCR, and TCRdb kept only the in-frame ones, dropping some. The sample includes around 280,000 clones, 88% of them seen just once. The receptor was derived from a woman aged 25 to 39 with COVID-19, enrolled during active disease. This rearrangement joins TRBV5-1 to TRBJ1-2, with 10 positions matching TRBD1. The sample taken for sequencing was peripheral blood. In DNA, the CDR3 is TGCGCCAGCAGCTTGGGCGACAGGGGGCTTGGCTACACCTTC. Its protein is CASSLGDRGLGYTF.